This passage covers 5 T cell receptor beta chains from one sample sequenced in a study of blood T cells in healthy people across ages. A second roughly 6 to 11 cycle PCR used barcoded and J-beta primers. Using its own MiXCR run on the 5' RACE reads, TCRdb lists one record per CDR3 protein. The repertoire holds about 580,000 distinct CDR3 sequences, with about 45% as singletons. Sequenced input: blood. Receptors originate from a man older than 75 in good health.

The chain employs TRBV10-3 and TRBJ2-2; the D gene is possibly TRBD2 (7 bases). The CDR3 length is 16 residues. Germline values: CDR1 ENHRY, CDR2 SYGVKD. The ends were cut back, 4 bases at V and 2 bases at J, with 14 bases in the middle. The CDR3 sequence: CAISVGGGSNTGELFF. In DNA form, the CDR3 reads TGTGCCATCAGTGTCGGGGGCGGGAGCAACACCGGGGAGCTGTTTTTT.

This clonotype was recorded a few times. CDR3 loop: CASSLVGQSVQTQYF. CDR3 DNA sequence: TGCGCCAGCAGCTTGGTGGGACAGAGCGTCCAGACCCAGTACTTC. The chain carries TRBV5-1 and TRBJ2-5; 7 nucleotides align to TRBD1. V shed 0 bases and J 6 bases; nucleotides not matched to a gene: 8. Germline CDR1 SGHRS, CDR2 YFSETQ. This CDR3 contains 15 residues.

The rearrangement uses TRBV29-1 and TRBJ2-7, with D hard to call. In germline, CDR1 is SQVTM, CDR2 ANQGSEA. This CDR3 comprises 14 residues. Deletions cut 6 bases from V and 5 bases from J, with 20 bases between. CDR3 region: CSVRLLGRSNEQYF. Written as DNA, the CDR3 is TGCAGCGTCCGCCTGCTTGGACGGTCCAACGAGCAGTACTTC.

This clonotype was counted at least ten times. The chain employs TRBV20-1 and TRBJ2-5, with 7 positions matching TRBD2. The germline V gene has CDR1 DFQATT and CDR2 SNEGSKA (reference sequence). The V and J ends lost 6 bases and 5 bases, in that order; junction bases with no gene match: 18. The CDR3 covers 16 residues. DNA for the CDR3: TGCAGTGCCAGAATCGGGGGGAGGACCAACGCGGAGACCCAGTACTTC. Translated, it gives CSARIGGRTNAETQYF.

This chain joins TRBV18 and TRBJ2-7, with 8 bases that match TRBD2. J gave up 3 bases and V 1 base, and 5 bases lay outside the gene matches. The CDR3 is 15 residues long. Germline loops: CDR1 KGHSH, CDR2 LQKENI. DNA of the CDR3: TGTGCCAGCTCACCACTGACTAGCGATCTCTACGAGCAGTACTTC. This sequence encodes CASSPLTSDLYEQYF.